The clone carrying this TCR beta chain was recorded many times. This entry is derived from a study of CD8 T cells in ankylosing spondylitis. This CDR3 region has 13 residues. Germline V CDR1 and CDR2: DFQATT, SNEGSKA (reference sequence). V shed 5 bases and J shed 0 bases, with 8 bases lying between them. In TCRdb, the 5' RACE reads were re-called with MiXCR into one record per CDR3 protein. The sample yields 25,000 to 35,000 distinct CDR3 sequences, about 7.2% seen once. This rearrangement joins TRBV20-1 to TRBJ1-5; D is unresolved. The sequenced sample was blood, either unsorted or a sorted T cell fraction (not recorded which). The clonotype was recovered from a male donor with ankylosing spondylitis or in good health (not recorded which). The CDR3 spells CSAPGSSNQPQHF. CDR3 DNA: TGCAGTGCTCCCGGAAGTAGCAATCAGCCCCAGCATTTT.